A selection of T cell receptor beta chains follows, all from one sample in a study of blood T cell repertoires in COVID-19. Some clones are missing from TCRdb's copy, which holds only in-frame ones; the method was immunoSEQ multiplex PCR. The sample contains around 87,000 clones, about 76% of which appear only once. Material for sequencing was peripheral blood. The source is a woman older than 75 with acute or convalescent COVID-19. Each CDR3 is given without its conserved first and last residue. Expanded clones get a size class; other rows say once, few or many, or leave the size out.

abundance,j_gene,v_gene,CDR3aa
once,TRBJ2-7,TRBV28,ASRIGSGQGLREQY
few,TRBJ2-2,TRBV4-3,ASSQDTHGTVRGGELF
-,TRBJ1-5,TRBV18,ASSPQGQGVQKDQPQH
-,TRBJ1-4,TRBV5-1,ASSPGQGGSEKLF
-,TRBJ2-7,TRBV7-2,ASSSGTYEQY
-,TRBJ2-1,TRBV28,ASSSESAGLYNEQF
-,TRBJ2-1,TRBV7-2,ASTPGVSYNEQF
-,TRBJ2-7,TRBV7-2,ASSYGGASGRLEQY
-,TRBJ2-5,TRBV29-1,SVEQGRETQY
once,TRBJ2-5,TRBV7-2,ASSVIGQGAEETQY
-,TRBJ2-1,TRBV28,ASRGQDSYNEQF
-,TRBJ2-7,TRBV5-8,ASSLGPGGLYEQY
-,TRBJ1-2,TRBV6-2/TRBV6-3,ASSYGDRAGYT
-,TRBJ1-2,TRBV6-6,ASSSDRGNYGYT
-,TRBJ1-2,TRBV5-1,ASSIRPTGYGYT
-,TRBJ1-4,TRBV5-1,ASSRTGGSEKLF
-,TRBJ1-1,TRBV9,ASSPRVNTEAF
-,TRBJ1-1,TRBV10-3,AISESTRGTEAF
-,TRBJ1-6,TRBV19,ASRQGAYSPLH
few,TRBJ1-4,TRBV3-1/TRBV3-2,ASSQGATGVGGEKLF
-,TRBJ2-3,TRBV7-3,ASSPRTGSEGDTQY
-,TRBJ1-2,TRBV6-5,ASTESFEITRGYT
-,TRBJ2-5,TRBV27,ASSLRLAGGPGETQY
-,TRBJ2-1,TRBV11-1,ASSSQTGTPNEQF
-,TRBJ1-3,TRBV7-8,ASRAGSGNTIY
-,TRBJ2-3,TRBV28,ASSFSRDTQY
-,TRBJ1-4,TRBV9,ASSAGQGGIGKLF
-,TRBJ1-1,TRBV29-1,SVGQGGDEAF
-,TRBJ1-6,TRBV7-3,ASSQDSVYSPLH
-,TRBJ2-1,TRBV19,ASSGPGLAIYEQF
-,TRBJ1-1,TRBV19,ASSPGQGGTEAF
few,TRBJ2-3,TRBV9,ASSVSGDITDTQY
once,TRBJ1-4,TRBV14,ASSQDREINEKLF
-,TRBJ1-1,TRBV6-2/TRBV6-3,ASSYPDRGIGYTEAF
-,TRBJ1-5,TRBV27,ASSLYRNQPQH
few,TRBJ1-6,TRBV7-9,ASSLEGTGGTLH
few,TRBJ2-2,TRBV29-1,SVDGKGARINTGELF
-,TRBJ2-5,TRBV9,ASSVGNSGGTETQY
-,TRBJ1-1,TRBV7-2,ASSLGRDRAEAF
-,TRBJ2-7,TRBV6-2/TRBV6-3,ASSYSQGPYEQY
-,TRBJ2-6,TRBV7-3,ASSPRGGSGANVLT
-,TRBJ2-5,TRBV30,AWKKGSGGLVRETQY
few,TRBJ2-1,TRBV11-3,ASSLEAGLPLF
few,TRBJ1-2,TRBV5-6,ASSLETGNDYGYT
-,TRBJ1-3,TRBV24-1,ATDRTVGNTIY
once,TRBJ2-1,TRBV11-2,ASSLDSSLSGSSYNEQF
few,TRBJ2-2,TRBV6-2/TRBV6-3,ASSTANGRGNRYTGELF
-,TRBJ1-2,TRBV7-2,ASSLDEGDSGYT
-,TRBJ1-2,TRBV6-5,ASVEKSYT
once,TRBJ1-4,TRBV7-2,ASSLGQGGREKLF
-,TRBJ2-7,TRBV7-2,ASTHPDRGSYEQY
-,TRBJ1-2,TRBV28,ASSAPDRVRGYT
-,TRBJ2-3,TRBV27,ASSLGNRDTQY
once,TRBJ1-1,TRBV10-3,AISGTAEGGTEAF